Listed here is a single T cell receptor beta chain. The data belong to a study of blood T cell repertoires in COVID-19. Study as a whole: The United States, Italy and Spain provided the acute and convalescent COVID-19 samples. The cDNA or gDNA used as material had been derived from T cells, B-cell-depleted T cells, or PBMCs.

In the source study's methods: Reference gene primer amplification gave estimated nucleated cell counts. Assay: immunoSEQ multiplex PCR; the TCRdb copy retains only in-frame clones and omits some. Clone size and V and J calls were adopted from that table, with D and trimming inferred from the DNA. This table has roughly 13,000 clones, around four fifths appearing once. Looked up from germline, CDR1 is SGHAT and CDR2 is FQNNGV. This CDR3 comprises 15 residues. V was cut by 3 bases and J by 6 bases, with 17 bases left in between. Material for sequencing was peripheral blood. This chain connects TRBV11-2 to TRBJ2-5, with D tentatively TRBD2 (7 bases). The clonotype comes from a man in his forties or fifties with active or convalescent COVID-19. DNA for the CDR3: TGTGCCAGCAGCTTCCAAACAGGGAGGGGAAAGACCCAGTACTTC. This gives the protein CASSFQTGRGKTQYF.